This T cell receptor (beta chain) comes out of a study of blood T cells in healthy people across ages. The CDR3 covers 16 residues. The germline V gene has CDR1 SGDLS and CDR2 YYNGEE. V was cut by 0 bases and J by 4 bases, with 16 bases left in between. Notes on this clonotype: Its antigen is not identified.

Next came a second PCR, run for about 6 to 11 cycles, which used a sample-barcoded 5' primer along with a J-beta primer mix. TCRdb fed the 5' RACE reads into MiXCR, producing one record per CDR3 protein. The repertoire holds some 1.4 million distinct CDR3 sequences, with 40% to 50% as singletons. Whole-study results and caveats: Diversity was higher, and naive CD4+ cells more numerous, in long-lived donors than in aged donors.

V and J are TRBV9 and TRBJ1-2; possible D gene TRBD1, 5 bases. The TCR comes from a young woman in good health. The sample consisted of blood. The CDR3 is CASSVDGGASAYGYTF. The CDR3 DNA follows: TGTGCCAGCAGCGTAGATGGAGGGGCCAGTGCCTATGGCTACACCTTC.